These T cell receptor beta chains were read from a single sample in a study of beta chain features in type 1 diabetes. The protocol was immunoSEQ multiplex PCR, while the TCRdb copy is restricted to in-frame clones and leaves out a portion. Altogether 250,000 or so clones are present, approximately 15% being singletons, with the ten largest covering approximately 0.02%. What was sequenced was naive CD4+ T cells from blood. These receptors were taken from a man under 40 with type 1 diabetes. Each CDR3 is given without its conserved first and last residue.

v_call	j_call	cdr3_aa
TRBV18	TRBJ2-3	ASSPMTGQTTDTQY
TRBV11-3	TRBJ1-6	ASSSGQGGSPLH
TRBV15	TRBJ2-3	ATSSRNSTSTDTQY
TRBV23-1	TRBJ1-5	ASSQLDSGHQPQH
TRBV7-2	TRBJ2-7	ASSSTSGSSYEQY
TRBV11-2	TRBJ2-1	ASSFPRKGKATYNEQF
TRBV2	TRBJ1-2	ASSEGRANYGYT
TRBV5-1	TRBJ2-3	ASTLFGDNTDTQY
TRBV9	TRBJ2-3	ASSAQAGGTDTQY
TRBV7-9	TRBJ2-3	ASSDSGGSTDTQY
TRBV5-1	TRBJ2-7	ASSHGQGLPYEQY
TRBV10-3	TRBJ2-3	ATDPGLQTDTQY
TRBV6-1	TRBJ2-5	ASSDYERGQETQY
TRBV5-4	TRBJ2-2	ASSGSLGDTATGELF
TRBV7-2	TRBJ2-7	ASSSQGQRTYEQY
TRBV19	TRBJ2-4	ASSIGIPRGAKNIQY
TRBV4-2	TRBJ1-2	ASSQDSGQGNYGYT
TRBV30	TRBJ1-2	AWSVGGRSGGYT
TRBV5-4	TRBJ2-3	ASSFLTSGLADTQY
TRBV18	TRBJ2-1	ASSGGLAGSYNEQF
TRBV10-3	TRBJ2-5	AAGRDSETQY
TRBV27	TRBJ2-5	ASSLGGRETQY
TRBV5-6	TRBJ2-3	ASSLTRADTQY
TRBV6-6	TRBJ1-3	ASSYAGLSGNTIY
TRBV19	TRBJ1-2	AIRDSAYGYT
TRBV7-9	TRBJ2-1	ASSPGGRGSYNEQF
TRBV10-1	TRBJ1-5	ASSEGTPGGPQH
TRBV4-1	TRBJ2-7	ASSQPDRGDDEQY
TRBV2	TRBJ1-1	ASRRTPNEAF
TRBV5-4	TRBJ2-5	ASSPSGLGETQY
TRBV6-6	TRBJ2-7	ASSYGDLSSYEQY
TRBV7-9	TRBJ2-5	ASSPGTSGETQY
TRBV7-9	TRBJ2-5	ASSSRGSETQY
TRBV11-3	TRBJ1-3	ASSLAWPSGNTIY
TRBV5-1	TRBJ2-5	ASSLRGSGALGQETQY